This entry is about one T cell receptor beta chain. This clonotype was found a few times. Its binding antigen is unknown. Within one base of it there is no much larger clone, and no base qualities were kept. This specimen comes from a study of post-analysis software for immune sequencing data (dated by TCRdb to between 2014 and 2017). With regard to the full study: The recorded disease courses included relapsing-remitting, secondary progressive and progressive-relapsing multiple sclerosis, and some patients had no subtype annotation. The patient repertoires were compared against approximately ten previously published healthy control repertoires obtained from donors aged roughly 6 to 28 years. A subset of samples was prepared in parallel using single-end sample barcoding, then pooled and co-amplified after Illumina adapter ligation.

The CDR3 numbers 16 residues from cysteine through phenylalanine. This entry keeps only the CDR3 DNA: 48 bases, framed from base 1. The trim is 3 bases for V and 4 bases for J, with a gap of 16 bases between the germline ends. From the germline V gene, CDR1 is SNHLY and CDR2 is FYNNEI. To demonstrate the VDJtools post-analysis software, the study profiled TCR beta repertoires from the peripheral blood of some 13 young patients with multiple sclerosis. Multiple sclerosis patients were children and adolescents aged about 6 to 17 years. Overall study results and their limits: Significantly higher frequencies in patients than in controls were found for a handful of TRBV segments, including TRBV5-6, TRBV5-1 and TRBV20-1. Strong co-clustering of samples prepared in the same batch was shown by direct clustering with F measure, prompting a batch-effect correction. Multiple sclerosis patients had significantly lower normalized Chao1 diversity than controls, a result that suggests substantial peripheral T-cell clonal expansion. The control group was slightly older than the multiple sclerosis patient group.

Libraries were prepared through PCR. Sequencing relied on an Illumina HiSeq 2500. To reduce PCR and sequencing biases, unique molecular identifiers were built into the TCR beta cDNA libraries. Some 500,000 cDNA molecules were obtained for every 1 to 10 million input T cells, so each molecule roughly corresponded to one T cell. Patient libraries were prepared and sequenced with the same protocol used for the earlier healthy control dataset. Samples belonging to the same batch were prepared together, multiplexed and sequenced on a shared HiSeq lane. The authors processed their data as follows. MIGEC was used to process the raw barcoded reads, and molecular identifier groups with only a single read were discarded before consensus assembly and CDR3 extraction. Clonotype tables were post-analysed with VDJtools, normalizing diversity by down-sampling all datasets to the smallest sample size. To correct batch-related cross-sample contamination, repertoire overlap clustering matched CDR3 amino acid sequences but not nucleotide sequences. TCRdb trimmed public reads at Q25 via fastp, called clones via MiXCR and kept in-frame beta chains. CDR3 protein duplicates are merged, each entry listing the most common genes and DNA. These V and J calls originate from TCRdb's pipeline instead of the authors' own analysis. The sample profile shows 400,000 to 500,000 distinct CDR3 sequences; 30% to 45% of them were found once. The ten largest clones capture approximately 7.7% of the sample.

Source material: blood. The TCR originated in a girl aged 2 to 9 with multiple sclerosis. The sequence is built from TRBV2 and TRBJ2-1; the D element might be TRBD1 or TRBD2, as each aligns at 6 bases. The CDR3: CASSDENGGLYNEQFF. The nucleotides read TGTGCCAGCAGTGACGAGAACGGGGGCTTGTACAATGAGCAGTTCTTC.